One sample yielded the 29 T cell receptor beta chains listed below, sequenced in a study of T and B cells in COVID-19 patients (dated by TCRdb to about 2020). Instrument on record: Illumina MiSeq. TRB rearrangements were amplified by multiplex PCR with BIOMED2 TRB-A/B primer pools. TCRdb reanalyzed the raw reads on its own, using fastp at Q25 for trimming and MiXCR for clone calling, and kept in-frame beta chains. Rows are combined by CDR3 protein, so each entry shows the most common genes and DNA. Counted in this sample were a few thousand distinct CDR3 sequences; about 25% of them appeared once. The ten largest account for around 28% of the sample. TRB repertoires were amplified from roughly 250-500 ng of genomic DNA extracted from blood. The sample consisted of blood. These TCRs come from a human donor with active COVID-19.

This clonotype is medium-sized within its sample. This chain's CDR3 is CAWSVRGANVLTF. Written as DNA, the CDR3 is TGTGCCTGGAGTGTACGTGGGGCCAACGTCCTGACTTTC. The chain uses TRBV30 and TRBJ2-6; D ambiguous. The ends were cut back, 0 bases at V and 3 bases at J, with 3 bases in the middle. CDR1 and CDR2 (germline): GTSNPN, SVGIG (reference sequence). CDR3 length: 13 amino acids. Based on the CDR3 plus reference TRBV30 and TRBJ2-6, the full variable domain is SQTIHQWPATLVQPVGSPLSLECTVEGTSNPNLYWYRQAAGRGLQLLFYSVGIGQISSEVPQNLSASRPQDRQFILSSKKLLLSDSGFYLCAWSVRGANVLTFGAGSRLTVL.

This rearrangement joins TRBV12-3 or TRBV12-4 to TRBJ2-7, with 9 nucleotides matching TRBD2. V trimming: 3 bases; J trimming: 3 bases; junction bases outside the gene matches: 21. This CDR3 comprises 20 residues. CDR3 protein: CASSLLLRFGGGDNHYEQYF. CDR3 coding DNA: TGTGCCAGCAGTTTGTTGTTGCGGTTCGGCGGGGGGGACAATCACTACGAGCAGTACTTC.

This clonotype is medium-sized (0.01 to 0.1%) in the sample. V and J are TRBV6-4 and TRBJ2-7; 9 positions match TRBD2. The CDR3 runs to 16 residues. The germline CDR1 and CDR2 sequences are MRHNA and SNTAGT. The V gene end was trimmed by 6 bases and the J gene end by 2 bases; junction bases not matched to a gene: 11. CDR3 sequence reads: CASRTWGRGGTYEQYF. The CDR3 DNA is TGTGCCAGCAGGACGTGGGGGCGGGGGGGGACCTACGAGCAGTACTTC.

The gene calls are TRBV5-1 and TRBJ2-1; 12 bases fit TRBD2. From germline, CDR1 is SGHRS and CDR2 YFSETQ. The V segment lost 4 bases and the J segment 5 bases; nucleotides outside the gene matches: 7. The CDR3 consists of 16 residues. The CDR3 DNA follows: TGCGCCAGCAGCACATATCGACTAGCGGGGGACAATGAGCAGTTCTTC. This sequence encodes CASSTYRLAGDNEQFF.

This clonotype rates as medium-sized (0.01 to 0.1%). The chain employs TRBV30 and TRBJ1-2; tentative D call: TRBD1 (6 bases). Germline CDR1 is GTSNPN and CDR2 is SVGIG (reference sequence). V shed 0 bases and J shed 7 bases, with 12 bases lying between them. The length of the CDR3 is 13 residues. CDR3 bases: TGTGCCTGGAGTGTAGGGCCAGGGGTTGGCTACACCTTC. Its protein is CAWSVGPGVGYTF. The full variable domain, its missing parts supplied by reference TRBV30 and TRBJ1-2, is SQTIHQWPATLVQPVGSPLSLECTVEGTSNPNLYWYRQAAGRGLQLLFYSVGIGQISSEVPQNLSASRPQDRQFILSSKKLLLSDSGFYLCAWSVGPGVGYTFGSGTRLTVV.

The gene calls are TRBV4-3 and TRBJ2-7, with 8 bases matching TRBD1. The germline CDR1 and CDR2 sequences are LGHNA and YSLEER. This CDR3 has 13 amino acids. The junction had 4 bases not matched to a gene; V was cut back by 3 bases and J by 6 bases. This CDR3 reads CASSQRTGREQYF. The CDR3 coding sequence is TGCGCCAGCAGCCAGAGGACAGGGCGCGAGCAGTACTTC.

About this clonotype: Since a much larger clone is just one base distant, this may be a read error. V is TRBV6-1 and J is TRBJ1-2; D is uncertain. Germline assignment: CDR1 MNHNS and CDR2 SASEGT. The CDR3 is made up of 13 amino acids. As DNA, the CDR3 is TGTGCCAGCAGTAAAGCGGGGTCTCGAGGGTACACCTTC. Its translation: CASSKAGSRGYTF.

The V gene is TRBV11-3, the J gene TRBJ2-1; 11 bases match TRBD1. Germline CDR1 SGHNT, CDR2 YENEEA. The ends lost 6 bases at V and 3 bases at J; junction bases unmatched: 4. CDR3 length: 15 residues. The CDR3 region is CASRTGTGGYNEQFF. In DNA form, the CDR3 reads TGTGCCAGCAGAACCGGGACAGGGGGCTACAATGAGCAGTTCTTC.

J is TRBJ1-2 and V is TRBV19; 9 bases agree with TRBD1. Germline values: CDR1 LNHDA, CDR2 SQIVND (reference sequence). The CDR3 spans 16 residues. V dropped 5 bases and J dropped 0; count of bases not matched to a gene: 7. The CDR3 nucleotides are TGTGCCAGTAGTGCCCCGAGGACAGGGGCTAACTATGGCTACACCTTC. This sequence encodes CASSAPRTGANYGYTF.

This clonotype is termed medium-sized (0.01 to 0.1%). The V and J genes are TRBV11-3 and TRBJ2-7, with D unresolved. V lost 0 bases, J lost 7 bases, and 10 bases lay in between. This CDR3 has 13 residues. Per the germline V gene, CDR1 is SGHNT and CDR2 is YENEEA. CDR3 bases: TGTGCCAGCAGCTTAGATGTAAGGGTGGAGCAGTACTTC. This encodes CASSLDVRVEQYF.

By frequency in the sample, this clonotype is medium-sized. The chain carries TRBV18 and TRBJ2-2; D not resolved. The V and J ends lost 2 bases and 8 bases respectively, with 9 bases between them. This CDR3 spans 13 amino acids. The germline CDR1 and CDR2 sequences are KGHSH and LQKENI. The CDR3 sequence: CASSPRAMGELFF. In DNA, the CDR3 is TGTGCCAGCTCACCAAGGGCGATGGGGGAGCTGTTTTTT.

This rearrangement joins TRBV15 to TRBJ2-3; TRBD2 agrees at 16 bases. CDR1 is LNHNV, CDR2 YYDKDF, per germline (reference sequence). Trimming cost V 5 bases and J 2 bases; bases outside gene matches: 4. The CDR3 loop spans 17 amino acids. The CDR3 nucleotides are TGTGCCACCAGCCGGGGACTAGCGGGGGGGCTCACAGATACGCAGTATTTT. It encodes CATSRGLAGGLTDTQYF.

This clonotype is medium-sized (0.01 to 0.1%). J is TRBJ1-1 and V is TRBV29-1; D might be TRBD1 (5 bases). The CDR3 totals 13 residues. Germline CDR1 and CDR2: SQVTM and ANQGSEA. Trimming pared 1 base from V and 1 base from J, leaving 7 bases between. The CDR3 DNA reads TGCAGCGTTGAAGTCACAGGGAACACTGAAGCTTTCTTT. Its translation: CSVEVTGNTEAFF.

The rearrangement uses TRBV25-1 and TRBJ2-7; D is undetermined. Germline CDR1 is MGHDK and CDR2 is SYGVNS. The V end was cut by 3 bases, the J end by 5 bases, with 14 bases between. The CDR3 runs 14 residues. The CDR3 reads CASSEGKADHEQYF. The CDR3 nucleotides are TGTGCCAGCAGTGAGGGGAAAGCAGACCACGAGCAGTACTTC.

By proportion, this clonotype is medium-sized. The rearrangement joins TRBV6-6 to TRBJ2-3; a possible D gene is TRBD2 (7 bases). Germline CDR1 reads MNHNY; CDR2 reads SVGAGI (reference sequence). CDR3 length: 13 amino acids. With 8 bases removed from V and 5 bases from J, the gap between germline ends came to 14 bases. CDR3 nucleotide sequence: TGTGCCAGCGCGGGGGCCGGACGAGATACGCAGTATTTT. Translation gives CASAGAGRDTQYF.

This chain connects TRBV12-3 or TRBV12-4 to TRBJ1-6; 11 nucleotides match TRBD1. J lost 0 bases, V lost 6 bases, and 7 bases had no gene match. The CDR3 extends over 18 amino acids. The CDR3 bases are TGTGCCAGCAGCCGGACAGGGGGCGCGAGCTCCTATAATTCACCCCTCCACTTT. Encoded protein: CASSRTGGASSYNSPLHF.

This clonotype has only one observation. The chain uses TRBV30 and TRBJ2-2, with D possibly being TRBD2 (7 bases). V was shortened by 5 bases and J by 5 bases, with 18 bases between the two germline ends. Germline CDR1 GTSNPN, CDR2 SVGIG (reference sequence). This CDR3 spans 15 amino acids. CDR3 sequence (DNA): TGTGCCTGGGGGCCGGGGGGCCTAACGACCGGGGAGCTGTTTTTT. It is translated as CAWGPGGLTTGELFF.

This clonotype qualifies as medium-sized (0.01 to 0.1%). This chain connects TRBV5-5 to TRBJ2-1; 11 nucleotides line up with TRBD2. J gave up 5 bases and V 1 base, and 2 bases lay outside the gene matches. Germline V gene sequence: CDR1 SGHKS, CDR2 YYEKEE (reference sequence). This CDR3 has 15 residues. Written as DNA, the CDR3 is TGTGCCAGCAGCTTGTCTAGCGGGGGGAACAATGAGCAGTTCTTC. Its translation: CASSLSSGGNNEQFF.

The chain uses TRBV7-2 and TRBJ2-5, with TRBD1 matching 11 bases. Germline loops: CDR1 SGHTA, CDR2 FQGNSA. The CDR3 is 15 residues long. With V trimmed by 5 bases and J by 4 bases, 6 bases remained unmatched. As DNA, the CDR3 is TGTGCCAGCAGCCCGGACAGGGGGCGAGGAGAGACCCAGTACTTC. This sequence encodes CASSPDRGRGETQYF.

The gene calls are TRBV6-5 and TRBJ2-1, with TRBD2 matching 9 bases. V lost 6 bases to trimming and J lost 6 bases; unmatched junction nucleotides: 12. The CDR3 length is 16 residues. Germline CDR1 reads MNHEY; CDR2 reads SVGAGI. CDR3 in amino acids: CASRTWGRGGRNEQFF. The CDR3 DNA follows: TGTGCCAGCAGGACGTGGGGGCGGGGGGGCCGCAATGAGCAGTTCTTC.

The CDR3 bases are TGTGCCAGCAGCAAAGCGCGTTGGGACATGGGGAATGGCAATCAGCCCCAGCATTTT. It codes for CASSKARWDMGNGNQPQHF. The chain is built from TRBV21-1 and TRBJ1-5; the table assigns TRBD1, which was not confirmed against the DNA. TRBV21-1 is a listed pseudogene. This CDR3 has 19 residues.

V gene TRBV5-1 combines with J gene TRBJ2-5, with 8 bases fitting TRBD1. The CDR3 runs to 18 residues. Per germline, CDR1 SGHRS and CDR2 YFSETQ. V was clipped by 4 bases and J by 1 base; unmatched bases: 15. CDR3 in DNA: TGCGCCAGCAGCAAGGGCGGCCGGCAGGGGGCAACCCAAGAGACCCAGTACTTC. Translation: CASSKGGRQGATQETQYF.

The J gene is TRBJ1-1, the V gene TRBV11-3; 7 nucleotides align to TRBD1. The ends lost 5 bases at V and 3 bases at J; junction bases unmatched: 6. Germline V gene data show CDR1 as SGHNT and CDR2 as YENEEA. CDR3 size: 14 residues. The DNA for the CDR3 is TGTGCCAGCAGCGAACAGGGGCAGGACACTGAAGCTTTCTTT. It translates to CASSEQGQDTEAFF.

In its sample, this clonotype was seen many times. This sequence joins TRBV10-3 and TRBJ2-1; a weak D match, TRBD1 (6 bases). This CDR3 is built from 12 residues. In germline, CDR1 is ENHRY, CDR2 SYGVKD. The V end lost 5 bases, the J end lost 5 bases, and 7 bases lay between the germline ends. In DNA, the CDR3 is TGTGCCATCAGTCGGGACAACAATGAGCAGTTCTTC. As protein: CAISRDNNEQFF.

By share, this clonotype counts as medium-sized. V usage is TRBV6-5 and J usage is TRBJ2-3; 12 positions agree with TRBD2. V was pared by 6 bases and J by 4 bases, with 17 bases of the junction left unmatched. CDR3 size: 19 residues. CDR1 and CDR2 (germline): MNHEY, SVGAGI. The CDR3 region is CASSTLLSVLAGGPDTQYF. DNA for the CDR3: TGTGCCAGCAGCACCCTTCTTTCCGTACTAGCGGGGGGCCCAGATACGCAGTATTTT.

By sample fraction, this clonotype is medium-sized (0.01 to 0.1%). V and J are TRBV12-3 or TRBV12-4 and TRBJ2-5; D uncertain. V dropped 3 bases and J dropped 1 base, with 6 bases sitting between them. The length of the CDR3 is 13 residues. The CDR3 DNA follows: TGTGCCAGCAGTTTGCGAAGCCAAGAGACCCAGTACTTC. Translated, it gives CASSLRSQETQYF.

This clonotype was seen a handful of times. The chain links TRBV10-2 to TRBJ1-5, with D hard to call. The germline V gene encodes CDR1 WSHSY and CDR2 SAAADI. The germline V and J ends were trimmed by 5 bases and 2 bases, with 13 bases remaining between them. The CDR3 has 15 residues. The CDR3 nucleotides are TGCGCCAGCAGTCGGACCTACGATCGCAATCAGCCCCAGCATTTT. Translation: CASSRTYDRNQPQHF.

The chain employs TRBV9 and TRBJ2-2, with 8 positions matching TRBD1. Germline values: CDR1 SGDLS, CDR2 YYNGEE. The CDR3 totals 15 residues. V trimming: 0 bases; J trimming: 4 bases; junction bases outside the gene matches: 2. The CDR3: CASSVVTGATGELFF. The CDR3 DNA reads TGTGCCAGCAGCGTAGTGACAGGGGCCACCGGGGAGCTGTTTTTT. The whole variable domain, filled in from reference TRBV9 and TRBJ2-2, reads DSGVTQTPKHLITATGQRVTLRCSPRSGDLSVYWYQQSLDQGLQFLIQYYNGEERAKGNILERFSAQQFPDLHSELNLSSLELGDSALYFCASSVVTGATGELFFGEGSRLTVL.

By share of the sample, this clonotype is medium-sized. The rearrangement links TRBV27 to TRBJ1-4; unclear D gene. This CDR3 spans 14 amino acids. CDR1 and CDR2 from the germline V gene are MNHEY and SMNVEV (reference sequence). Between the trimmed V and J ends, which lost 5 bases and 7 bases, there was a span of 14 bases. This chain's CDR3 is CASSPQGVAEKLFF. For the CDR3, the DNA is TGTGCCAGCAGTCCCCAAGGTGTGGCTGAAAAACTGTTTTTT. Complete variable domain (other parts from reference TRBV27 and TRBJ1-4): EAQVTQNPRYLITVTGKKLTVTCSQNMNHEYMSWYRQDPGLGLRQIYYSMNVEVTDKGDVPEGYKVSRKEKRNFPLILESPSPNQTSLYFCASSPQGVAEKLFFGSGTQLSVL.